These 28 T cell receptor beta chains came from one sample sequenced in a study of blood T cells in healthy people across ages. Through a sample-barcoded 5' primer and a J-beta primer mix, a second PCR was run for about 6 to 11 cycles. TCRdb used MiXCR to reprocess the 5' RACE reads, holding one entry per CDR3 protein. The data hold around 800,000 distinct CDR3 sequences, with roughly 26% observed a single time. The sample was also linked to a second study, of T cells of mothers and their children.

What was sequenced was blood. The receptors derive from a boy between 10 and 17 years old in good health.

V is TRBV5-5 and J is TRBJ2-5; D not resolved. The CDR3 extends over 12 amino acids. Germline CDR1 SGHKS, CDR2 YYEKEE (reference sequence). Trimming removed 4 bases at V and 14 bases at J, with 18 bases between. CDR3 residues: CASSPFGYEHYF. In DNA, the CDR3 is TGTGCCAGCAGCCCCTTCGGGTACGAGCACTACTTC.

The chain links TRBV19 to TRBJ2-2; D is perhaps TRBD1 or TRBD2 (6 bases each). Germline values: CDR1 LNHDA, CDR2 SQIVND (reference sequence). The CDR3 runs 14 residues. V dropped 10 bases and J dropped 4 bases, with 16 bases sitting between them. The CDR3 spells CATGTGTFTGELFF. The CDR3 bases are TGTGCCACCGGAACAGGGACTTTCACCGGGGAGCTGTTTTTT.

This clonotype was seen only a few times. The CDR3 region has the DNA TGTGCCAGCAGTTTATTAGGTTTCGGGGTCACCGGGGAGCTGTTTTTT. This codes for CASSLLGFGVTGELFF. The chain couples TRBV27 to TRBJ2-2; D possibly corresponds to TRBD2 (5 bases). V lost 1 base and J 4 bases, leaving 13 bases between the germline ends. Germline loops: CDR1 MNHEY, CDR2 SMNVEV (reference sequence). The CDR3 has 16 residues.

The chain recombines TRBV3-1 with TRBJ1-2, with 9 bases that match TRBD1. Germline V gives CDR1 LGHDT, CDR2 YNNKEL (reference sequence). The ends lost 4 bases at V and 6 bases at J; junction bases unmatched: 6. The CDR3 has 14 residues. The CDR3 nucleotides read TGTGCCAGCAGCCTAGAGACAGGGGGTCATGGCTACACCTTC. Its translation: CASSLETGGHGYTF.

V and J are TRBV12-3 or TRBV12-4 and TRBJ1-4; D gene uncertain. The CDR3 is 13 amino acids. The V and J ends lost 3 bases and 7 bases respectively, with 9 bases between them. CDR3 nucleotide sequence: TGTGCCAGCAGTTTGAGCAGGACTGAAAAACTGTTTTTT. Translated, it gives CASSLSRTEKLFF.

CDR3: CASRDGTNYGYTF. CDR3 nucleotides: TGTGCCAGCAGGGACGGAACTAACTATGGCTACACCTTC. The chain is built from TRBV2 and TRBJ1-2; D uncertain. CDR1 is SNHLY and CDR2 is FYNNEI in the germline V gene. The CDR3 consists of 13 residues. V lost 6 bases and J lost 0, with 8 bases in between.

The chain is built from TRBV12-3 or TRBV12-4 and TRBJ2-5; TRBD2 agrees at 7 bases. This CDR3 is 14 amino acids long. V lost 4 bases, J lost 11 bases, and 13 bases stayed unmatched. The CDR3 sequence is CASSSWDPREEQYF. CDR3 DNA sequence: TGTGCCAGCAGTTCGTGGGACCCCCGGGAGGAGCAGTACTTC.

At least ten counts were recorded for this clonotype. The genes are TRBV29-1 and TRBJ2-6, with TRBD1 identical over 12 bases. This CDR3 is built from 15 residues. Losses at the gene ends were 6 bases for V and 2 bases for J; bases not matched to a gene: 2. Germline CDR1 is SQVTM and CDR2 is ANQGSEA. This chain's CDR3 is CSVRDRGPGANVLTF. CDR3 in DNA: TGCAGCGTCCGGGACAGGGGGCCTGGGGCCAACGTCCTGACTTTC.

This clonotype appeared a single time. Relative to the germline gene, one junction end is altered; a read error may explain this. V is TRBV2 and J is TRBJ2-7; D is possibly TRBD2 (6 bases). CDR1 and CDR2 from the germline V gene are SNHLY and FYNNEI. The CDR3 totals 11 residues. DNA of the CDR3: TGTGCCAGCAGGGTTATGGAGGGTACGGACTTC. It is translated as CASRVMEGTDF.

V usage is TRBV14 and J usage is TRBJ1-4; TRBD1 might be the D (5 bases). Trimming cost V 3 bases and J 8 bases, with 16 bases left between them. Germline CDR1 is SGHDN and CDR2 is FVKESK. This CDR3 is 15 amino acids long. In DNA, the CDR3 is TGTGCCAGCAGCCAGGGGGGACGCCGGTGGGAAAAACTGTTTTTT. Encoded protein: CASSQGGRRWEKLFF.

The genes are TRBV18 and TRBJ2-5; D may correspond to TRBD1 or TRBD2 (5 bases each). The CDR3 length is 16 residues. Germline values: CDR1 KGHSH, CDR2 LQKENI. Trimming removed 1 base from V and 4 bases from J, with 16 bases in between. CDR3 sequence reads: CASSPQGILRGETQYF. The DNA for the CDR3 is TGTGCCAGCTCACCACAGGGGATTTTGAGGGGAGAGACCCAGTACTTC.

The chain couples TRBV20-1 to TRBJ1-6; weak D call: TRBD1 (6 bases). Germline V lookup: CDR1 DFQATT, CDR2 SNEGSKA (reference sequence). The V end was cut by 2 bases, the J end by 9 bases, with 14 bases between. The CDR3 runs 14 residues. CDR3 sequence (DNA): TGCAGTGCTAGACTTGGCCAGGGGAGTTCACCCCTCCACTTT. Translated, it gives CSARLGQGSSPLHF.

The chain couples TRBV28 to TRBJ1-2, with D uncertain. V dropped 7 bases and J dropped 1 base, with 7 bases sitting between them. Germline CDR1 MDHEN, CDR2 SYDVKM. This CDR3 has 12 amino acids. The CDR3 sequence: CASTADNYGYTF. The CDR3 nucleotides are TGTGCCAGCACGGCCGATAACTATGGCTACACCTTC.

This clonotype turned up a few times. This chain uses TRBV5-1 with TRBJ1-1; D remains unclear. V was trimmed by 0 bases and J by 1 base, leaving 10 bases between them. The CDR3 covers 15 residues. Germline-derived CDR1 and CDR2 are SGHRS and YFSETQ. CDR3 DNA sequence: TGCGCCAGCAGCTTGGTCCGGGCCCAGAACACTGAAGCTTTCTTT. This translates into CASSLVRAQNTEAFF.

The chain employs TRBV28 and TRBJ2-7, with 7 bases fitting TRBD2. CDR3 size: 15 residues. The junction had 7 bases not matched to a gene; V was cut back by 3 bases and J by 2 bases. CDR1 is MDHEN and CDR2 is SYDVKM in the germline V gene. CDR3 bases: TGTGCCAGCAGTTTGGGGGGGGACGTAGCCTACGAGCAGTACTTC. It encodes CASSLGGDVAYEQYF.

A few counts support this clonotype. This chain uses TRBV4-2 with TRBJ2-7, with no clear D. Germline-derived CDR1 and CDR2 are LGHNA and YNFKEQ. CDR3 length: 16 residues. V lost 4 bases to trimming and J lost 0 bases, with 16 bases between them. CDR3 loop: CASSPLMRLGSYEQYF. In DNA form, the CDR3 reads TGTGCCAGCAGCCCCCTAATGAGGCTAGGCTCCTACGAGCAGTACTTC.

CDR3 bases: TGTGCCAGCAGCCCCGTAGGGGGCGTCTCCTACGAGCAGTACTTC. Protein: CASSPVGGVSYEQYF. The chain links TRBV7-6 to TRBJ2-7, with 7 positions matching TRBD1. The CDR3 extends over 15 amino acids. After removal of 5 bases from V and 0 bases from J, the junction contained 7 bases not matched to a gene. Per the germline V gene, CDR1 is SGHVS and CDR2 is FNYEAQ.

This rearrangement joins TRBV7-2 to TRBJ2-1; no clear D gene. The CDR3 is 14 residues long. Deletions cut 7 bases from V and 1 base from J, with 11 bases between. Germline CDR1 SGHTA, CDR2 FQGNSA. CDR3 bases: TGTGCCAGCACCTTGGACGGATCCTACAATGAGCAGTTCTTC. This gives the protein CASTLDGSYNEQFF.

This chain joins TRBV7-3 and TRBJ2-2; a weak D match, TRBD2 (6 bases). In germline, CDR1 is SGHTA, CDR2 FQGTGA. V lost 4 bases and J lost 0, with 12 bases in between. This CDR3 contains 16 residues. The CDR3, as DNA: TGTGCCAGCAGCTCCCCGACTAGATCGAACACCGGGGAGCTGTTTTTT. This encodes CASSSPTRSNTGELFF. The complete variable domain, with remaining parts taken from reference TRBV7-3 and TRBJ2-2, reads GAGVSQTPSNKVTEKGKYVELRCDPISGHTALYWYRQSLGQGPEFLIYFQGTGAADDSGLPNDRFFAVRPEGSVSTLKIQRTERGDSAVYLCASSSPTRSNTGELFFGEGSRLTVL.

This clonotype was detected a few times. The genes are TRBV4-1 and TRBJ2-5, with 10 bases lining up with TRBD2. The end of the DNA is better explained by TRBJ2-1, so the J call may be wrong. The CDR3 extends over 17 amino acids. CDR1 MGHRA and CDR2 YSYEKL come from the germline V gene. For the CDR3, the DNA is TGCGCCAGCAGCCCAAGAATTCTAGCGGGGGTTTACAATGAGCAGTTCTTC. Its translation is CASSPRILAGVYNEQFF.

This clonotype has just a few counts. The chain joins TRBV10-3 to TRBJ1-2, with D tentatively TRBD1 (5 bases). Germline V lookup: CDR1 ENHRY, CDR2 SYGVKD. Trimming took off 6 bases at V and 1 base at J, with 12 bases between the two ends. This CDR3 is 14 amino acids long. In nucleotides, the CDR3 is TGTGCCATCAGCGCCCCGACAGATAACTATGGCTACACCTTC. It translates to CAISAPTDNYGYTF.

This clonotype was counted only a few times. Here the CDR3 reads CASSQENPWTGGDKLFF. Here the CDR3 DNA reads TGTGCCAGCAGCCAAGAGAACCCCTGGACAGGGGGAGATAAACTGTTTTTT. V usage is TRBV3-1 and J usage is TRBJ1-4, with 10 bases fitting TRBD1. The trim removed 0 bases at V and 11 bases at J, leaving 12 bases unmatched. The CDR3 consists of 17 residues. Germline V gene data show CDR1 as LGHDT and CDR2 as YNNKEL (reference sequence). Complete variable domain (other parts from reference TRBV3-1 and TRBJ1-4): DTAVSQTPKYLVTQMGNDKSIKCEQNLGHDTMYWYKQDSKKFLKIMFSYNNKELIINETVPNRFSPKSPDKAHLNLHINSLELGDSAVYFCASSQENPWTGGDKLFFGSGTQLSVL.

The gene calls are TRBV14 and TRBJ2-5, with 7 bases lining up with TRBD1. Per germline, CDR1 SGHDN and CDR2 FVKESK. V lost 2 bases and J lost 4; bases outside the gene matches: 7. The CDR3 is made up of 15 amino acids. The CDR3 DNA is TGTGCCAGCAGCCAATCCACAGGGGCGTCAGAGACCCAGTACTTC. Amino acids: CASSQSTGASETQYF. The entire variable domain, with the rest obtained from reference TRBV14 and TRBJ2-5, is as follows: EAGVTQFPSHSVIEKGQTVTLRCDPISGHDNLYWYRRVMGKEIKFLLHFVKESKQDESGMPNNRFLAERTGGTYSTLKVQPAELEDSGVYFCASSQSTGASETQYFGPGTRLLVL.

The chain recombines TRBV2 with TRBJ2-7, with 11 bases that match TRBD1. V lost 3 bases to trimming and J lost 7 bases; unmatched junction nucleotides: 2. The CDR3 loop spans 13 amino acids. Per germline, CDR1 SNHLY and CDR2 FYNNEI. CDR3 bases: TGTGCCAGCAGTGAGGACAGGGGGCGTGAGCAGTACTTC. It specifies CASSEDRGREQYF.

As regards this clonotype: A much larger clonotype is one base distant, so this may be a read error. The chain employs TRBV20-1 and TRBJ1-4; D might be TRBD1 (5 bases). Germline CDR1 DFQATT, CDR2 SNEGSKA (reference sequence). The CDR3 length is 14 residues. Trimming shortened V by 3 bases and J by 7 bases, and 15 bases separated the two germline ends. The CDR3 DNA sequence: TGCAGTGCTAGTAGGGGTGGGGCGGTTGAAAAACTGTTTTTT. Protein product: CSASRGGAVEKLFF.

The chain recombines TRBV2 with TRBJ1-2; D ambiguous. V shed 4 bases and J shed 5 bases, with 17 bases lying between them. The CDR3 covers 15 residues. Germline CDR1 and CDR2: SNHLY and FYNNEI. The DNA for the CDR3 is TGTGCCAGCAGTGCCCCCGCCGGGGTAGGGTATGGCTACACCTTC. Its translation: CASSAPAGVGYGYTF.

The V gene is TRBV3-1, the J gene TRBJ2-5, with D unclear. CDR3 length equals 13 residues. The germline V gene has CDR1 LGHDT and CDR2 YNNKEL (reference sequence). Trimming cost V 1 base and J 5 bases, with 8 bases left between them. The CDR3 region is CASSQGRSETQYF. Here the CDR3 DNA reads TGTGCCAGCAGCCAAGGGCGCAGCGAGACCCAGTACTTC.

The genes are TRBV5-1 and TRBJ2-1; D remains unclear. The germline V gene has CDR1 SGHRS and CDR2 YFSETQ. The CDR3 runs to 12 residues. The ends were cut back, 2 bases at V and 9 bases at J, with 9 bases in the middle. CDR3 bases: TGCGCCAGCAGCTTCACGGAAAGTGAGCAGTTCTTC. Translated, it gives CASSFTESEQFF.